Listed below are T cell receptor beta chains from one sample, sequenced in a study of shared T cell receptors in the human thymus. TCRdb's copy holds only in-frame clones and misses some; the assay was immunoSEQ multiplex PCR. The sample has hundreds of thousands of clones, approximately 83% seen once. These data are also associated with another study on human thymus T cells.

Sequenced material: thymocytes. The receptors were sampled from a girl under three years old with a congenital heart defect. Both conserved end residues are part of each CDR3. D genes are given only for firm matches. Size values are once, few and many counts, or a class for expanded clones, and some rows have none.

clone size,V gene,D gene,J gene,CDR3 DNA,CDR3 protein
NA,TRBV13,NA,TRBJ2-7,TGTGCCAGCAGCTCGAGCGGGTACTACGAGCAGTACTTC,CASSSSGYYEQYF
NA,TRBV27,TRBD1,TRBJ1-6,TGTGCCAGCAGTCAGCCAGGGGGGCTTCAGGATTCACCCCTCCACTTT,CASSQPGGLQDSPLHF
NA,TRBV27,NA,TRBJ1-6,TGTGCCAGCAGGAAGCGAGCAATTTCACCCCTCCACTTT,CASRKRAISPLHF
NA,TRBV7-2,TRBD1,TRBJ2-2,TGTGCCAGCAGCGACCGACAGGGGAACACCGGGGAGCTGTTTTTT,CASSDRQGNTGELFF
NA,TRBV7-9,TRBD1,TRBJ2-7,TGTGCCAGCAGCTCGACAGGGGCGGTATACGAGCAGTACTTC,CASSSTGAVYEQYF
NA,TRBV13,NA,TRBJ2-1,TGTGCCAGCAGCTTAGAGGTTCGGGCCTACAATGAGCAGTTCTTC,CASSLEVRAYNEQFF
NA,TRBV30,TRBD1,TRBJ1-2,TGTGCCTGGATTCGCCGGCAGCCTAAAGACAGGGGCACTCTCTATGGCTACACCTTC,CAWIRRQPKDRGTLYGYTF
NA,TRBV9,NA,TRBJ1-3,TGTGCCAGCAGCGTAGAAGCGGTTGGGGGAAACACCATATATTTT,CASSVEAVGGNTIYF
NA,TRBV19,TRBD1,TRBJ1-1,TGTGCCAGTAGTCCCCGACAGGGTAAGGACACTGAAGCTTTCTTT,CASSPRQGKDTEAFF
NA,TRBV7-8,NA,TRBJ1-4,TGTGCCAGCAGCGAGGGGGGGGGTACTAATGAAAAACTGTTTTTT,CASSEGGGTNEKLFF
few,TRBV9,TRBD1,TRBJ1-1,TGTGCCAGCAGCCCTAGACAGGGGGCTTGGACTGAAGCTTTCTTT,CASSPRQGAWTEAFF
NA,TRBV5-1,NA,TRBJ1-1,TGCGCCAGCAGCTTGGAACAGGGCAACACTGAAGCTTTCTTT,CASSLEQGNTEAFF
NA,TRBV6-4,NA,TRBJ1-5,TGTGCCAGCAGTGACTCCCCGAATCAGCCCCAGCATTTT,CASSDSPNQPQHF
NA,TRBV11-2,TRBD2,TRBJ2-1,TGTGCCAGCATATCGGGACTAGCCGGGTTCAATGAGCAGTTCTTC,CASISGLAGFNEQFF
NA,TRBV15,TRBD1,TRBJ2-5,TGTGCCACCAGCAGAGGGGGGGACAGGGGGAAGACCCAGTACTTC,CATSRGGDRGKTQYF
NA,TRBV14,TRBD2,TRBJ2-7,TGTGCCAGCAGCCAAGATGCGGGGGGGTTAATCCCCCTTGTGCAGTACTTC,CASSQDAGGLIPLVQYF
NA,TRBV4-1,TRBD1,TRBJ2-7,TGCGCCAGCAGCCACCAAGACAGGGGGGGCTACGAGCAGTACTTC,CASSHQDRGGYEQYF
NA,TRBV11-2,NA,TRBJ2-1,TGTGCCAGCAGCCCATCTAGCAGGAATGAGCAGTTCTTC,CASSPSSRNEQFF
NA,TRBV6-6,TRBD1,TRBJ2-3,TGTGCCAGCAGTTGTCGGGACAGGCTAAACACAGATACGCAGTATTTT,CASSCRDRLNTDTQYF
NA,TRBV23-1,TRBD1,TRBJ2-3,TGCGCCAGCAGTCAACGACCGACAGGGGGCGGCACAGATACGCAGTATTTT,CASSQRPTGGGTDTQYF
NA,TRBV27,NA,TRBJ1-1,TGTGCCAGCAGTCTTGGACACAAAAGGATGAACACTGAAGCTTTCTTT,CASSLGHKRMNTEAFF
NA,TRBV30,NA,TRBJ1-1,TGTGCCTGGAGTGGCCAGGGGATTTCTGAAGCTTTCTTT,CAWSGQGISEAFF
NA,TRBV28,NA,TRBJ1-2,TGTGCCAGCAGTTCGACTCGACGCTATGGCTACACCTTC,CASSSTRRYGYTF
NA,TRBV6-1,NA,TRBJ1-2,TGTGCCAGCAGTGCCGAACGTTTTAAGGGGCGGAAGCATACGGGCGGCTACACCTTC,CASSAERFKGRKHTGGYTF
NA,TRBV2,TRBD2,TRBJ2-5,TGTGCCAGAACGTGGGACGGGACTACCAGAGAGACCCAGTACTTC,CARTWDGTTRETQYF
NA,TRBV7-9,NA,TRBJ1-2,TGTGCCAGCAGCTTTGGTAGACTTAACTATGGCTACACCTTC,CASSFGRLNYGYTF
NA,TRBV6-1,TRBD1,TRBJ1-4,TGTGCCAGCAGTACCGGGACAGGGGATGAAAAACTGTTTTTT,CASSTGTGDEKLFF
NA,TRBV28,TRBD1,TRBJ1-1,TGTGCCAGCAGTTTCCCCCTCCGCGGGACAGGGGGCGAGAACACTGAAGCTTTCTTT,CASSFPLRGTGGENTEAFF
NA,TRBV7-2,TRBD1,TRBJ2-5,TGTGCCAGCAGCTCGACAGGGGAACTACAAGAGACCCAGTACTTC,CASSSTGELQETQYF
NA,TRBV5-8,TRBD1,TRBJ2-5,TGTGCCAGCAGCTTGGTAGGCGGTATCAGCGACAGGGGGGCTCCAGAGACCCAGTACTTC,CASSLVGGISDRGAPETQYF
NA,TRBV5-1,TRBD1,TRBJ1-4,TGCGCCAGCACACCCGGACAGGGGGCAACTAATGAAAAACTGTTTTTT,CASTPGQGATNEKLFF
NA,TRBV12-1,NA,TRBJ1-1,TGTGCCAGCAGCTTTGGTTACCAGGGAATGGGCACTGAAGCTTTCTTT,CASSFGYQGMGTEAFF
NA,TRBV29-1,NA,TRBJ2-5,TGCAGCGTTGACGGACTGGTTCGTGAAGGGGAGACCCAGTACTTC,CSVDGLVREGETQYF
NA,TRBV18,NA,TRBJ1-6,TGTGCCAGCTCACCACGACAGCATAATTCACCCCTCCACTTT,CASSPRQHNSPLHF
NA,TRBV14,TRBD1,TRBJ1-1,TGTGCCAGCAGCCAAGCCCGGGACAGGGCACCTCTTGGGGCTTTCTTT,CASSQARDRAPLGAFF
NA,TRBV4-3,NA,TRBJ1-5,TGCGCCAGCAGCCAGTCAACAGGGATGAATCAGCCCCAGCATTTT,CASSQSTGMNQPQHF
NA,TRBV2,NA,TRBJ2-4,TGTGCCAGCTTACGACCCGGGATGGCCAAAAACATTCAGTACTTC,CASLRPGMAKNIQYF
NA,TRBV5-6,TRBD2,TRBJ2-2,TGTGCCAGCAGCTTGAGAACTAGCGGGGGGAACGGGGAGCTGTTTTTT,CASSLRTSGGNGELFF
NA,TRBV6-1,TRBD2,TRBJ2-7,TGTGCCAGCAGTGAAGGCCCCGGACTAGCGGTAGTCTACGAGCAGTACTTC,CASSEGPGLAVVYEQYF
NA,TRBV7-2,TRBD1,TRBJ2-6,TGTGCCAGCAGCTTAAGTGACAGGGGCTCTGGGGCCAACGTCCTGACTTTC,CASSLSDRGSGANVLTF
NA,TRBV29-1,TRBD1,TRBJ2-2,TGCAGCGCCACTAAGGGACAGGGGGCGAACACCGGGGAGCTGTTTTTT,CSATKGQGANTGELFF
NA,TRBV11-2,NA,TRBJ1-2,TGTGCCAGCAGCTTAGGGATGCGGGGAAACTACACCTTC,CASSLGMRGNYTF
NA,TRBV5-1,TRBD2,TRBJ2-3,TGCGCCAGCAGCTTGGTCTCCGGGGGGGCCGCAGATACGCAGTATTTT,CASSLVSGGAADTQYF
NA,TRBV9,NA,TRBJ1-6,TGTGCCAGCAGCGTAGGGTACAGCCGGAAACCAAATTCACCCCTCCACTTT,CASSVGYSRKPNSPLHF
once,TRBV5-4,TRBD1,TRBJ1-4,TGTGCCAGCAGCACCGCCCCAGGGGGCCCGGGAGAAAAACTGTTTTTT,CASSTAPGGPGEKLFF
NA,TRBV4-3,TRBD2,TRBJ2-5,TGCGCCAGCTCCCAGCGGGGGGGCCTCGAGACCCAGTACTTC,CASSQRGGLETQYF
NA,TRBV28,TRBD1,TRBJ2-7,TGTGCCAGCAGTTCCTCGGGACAGGGCTACGAGCAGTACTTC,CASSSSGQGYEQYF
NA,TRBV5-8,NA,TRBJ1-5,TGTGCCAGCAGCTTGTTTGGCAGGGATTTGGGCAATCAGCCCCAGCATTTT,CASSLFGRDLGNQPQHF
NA,TRBV18,NA,TRBJ2-3,TGTGCCAGCTCACGGCCTCTAGCGTGGAGCACAGATACGCAGTATTTT,CASSRPLAWSTDTQYF
few,TRBV6-1,NA,TRBJ2-7,TGTGCCAGCGGATACAGCTCCTACGAGCAGTACTTC,CASGYSSYEQYF
NA,TRBV7-8,NA,TRBJ2-2,TGTGCCAGCAGCCTGTTAACAGGGAACACCGGGGAGCTGTTTTTT,CASSLLTGNTGELFF
NA,TRBV7-2,NA,TRBJ1-6,TGTGCCAGCAGCCTTTTGACTGTTGATTCACCCCTCCACTTT,CASSLLTVDSPLHF
NA,TRBV14,TRBD1,TRBJ1-4,TGTGCCAGCAGCCGTAGGACAGGGTTATTCGGTGAAAAACTGTTTTTT,CASSRRTGLFGEKLFF
few,TRBV2,NA,TRBJ2-7,TGTGCCAGCAGTGAAGCCTGGAGAGAGTACGAGCAGTACTTC,CASSEAWREYEQYF